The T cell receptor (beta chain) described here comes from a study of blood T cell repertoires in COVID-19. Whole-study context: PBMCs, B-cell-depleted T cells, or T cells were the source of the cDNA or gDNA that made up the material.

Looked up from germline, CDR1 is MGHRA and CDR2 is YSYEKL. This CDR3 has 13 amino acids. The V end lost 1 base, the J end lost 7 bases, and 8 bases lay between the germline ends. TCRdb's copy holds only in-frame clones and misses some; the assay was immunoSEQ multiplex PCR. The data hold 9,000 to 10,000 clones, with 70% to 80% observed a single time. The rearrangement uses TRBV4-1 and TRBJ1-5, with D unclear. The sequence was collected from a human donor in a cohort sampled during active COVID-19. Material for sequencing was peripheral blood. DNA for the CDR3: TGCGCCAGCAGCCAAGCCGACATCCAGCCCCAGCATTTT. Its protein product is CASSQADIQPQHF.